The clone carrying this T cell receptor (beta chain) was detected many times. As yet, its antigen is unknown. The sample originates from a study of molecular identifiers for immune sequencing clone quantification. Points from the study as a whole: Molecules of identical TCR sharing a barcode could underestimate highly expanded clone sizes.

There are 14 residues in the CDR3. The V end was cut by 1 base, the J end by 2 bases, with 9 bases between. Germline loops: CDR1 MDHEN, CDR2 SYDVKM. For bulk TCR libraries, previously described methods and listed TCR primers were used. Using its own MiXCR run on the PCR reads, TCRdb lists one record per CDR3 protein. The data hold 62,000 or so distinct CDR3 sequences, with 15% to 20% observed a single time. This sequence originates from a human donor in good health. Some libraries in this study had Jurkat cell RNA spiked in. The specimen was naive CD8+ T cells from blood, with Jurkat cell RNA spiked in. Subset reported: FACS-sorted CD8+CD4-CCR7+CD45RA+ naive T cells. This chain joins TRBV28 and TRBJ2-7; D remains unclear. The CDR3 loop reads CASSLLGPAYEQYF. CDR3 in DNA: TGTGCCAGCAGTTTATTAGGGCCTGCCTACGAGCAGTACTTC.